This TCR beta chain was retrieved from a study of T cell responses to AZD1222 COVID-19 vaccine. The CDR3 runs 12 residues. V dropped 7 bases and J dropped 7 bases, with 17 bases sitting between them. In germline, CDR1 is GTSNPN, CDR2 SVGIG (reference sequence). The method was immunoSEQ multiplex PCR; TCRdb's version includes in-frame clones alone and lacks a portion of them. The table shows approximately 180,000 clones, with over 80% occurring only once. Notes on the study in general: Baseline antibody screening turned up just six seropositive AZD1222 recipients. Targeting of unmutated variant regions was reportedly seen in nearly half of spike-specific TCRs. Spike-specific TCR repertoires showed rising breadth and depth after two AZD1222 doses.

As regards this clone: Its matching antigen is unknown.

The receptor's source is an adult in good health. This sequence joins TRBV30 and TRBJ2-7; no definite D call. The sequencing used peripheral blood, collected on day 0 of AZD1222 vaccination. For the CDR3, the DNA is TGTGCCTTGCGCCGGGCAGTAGAGGAGCAGTACTTC. Its translation is CALRRAVEEQYF.